This T cell receptor beta chain is drawn from a study of cytomegalovirus exposure and HLA in healthy donors. Primers: 60 Vbeta forward and 13 Jbeta reverse. Data came from immunoSEQ multiplex PCR; TCRdb stores just in-frame clones and leaves some out. The sample carries roughly 150,000 clones, approximately 77% recorded once. Findings and limits, study-wide: Further analysis was carried out later, and it showed several of the most significant clusters appearing linked to common viral pathogens. TCR beta chain V- and J-gene trimming was linked, in a later analysis, to a missense variant in DCLRE1C.

Germline V gene sequence: CDR1 SEHNR, CDR2 FQNEAQ (reference sequence). This CDR3 contains 14 residues. J gave up 1 base and V 1 base, and 0 bases lay outside the gene matches. With respect to this clone: The antigen is unknown.

The sequence was obtained from a man in his fifties in good health and CMV-seropositive. This chain uses TRBV7-9 with TRBJ1-2; 7 bases line up with TRBD1. The specimen was PBMCs. CDR3 protein: CASSLGQGNYGYTF. DNA of the CDR3: TGTGCCAGCAGCTTAGGACAGGGTAACTATGGCTACACCTTC. The variable domain in full, completed from reference TRBV7-9 and TRBJ1-2, reads DTGVSQNPRHKITKRGQNVTFRCDPISEHNRLYWYRQTLGQGPEFLTYFQNEAQLEKSRLLSDRFSAERPKGSFSTLEIQRTEQGDSAMYLCASSLGQGNYGYTFGSGTRLTVV.